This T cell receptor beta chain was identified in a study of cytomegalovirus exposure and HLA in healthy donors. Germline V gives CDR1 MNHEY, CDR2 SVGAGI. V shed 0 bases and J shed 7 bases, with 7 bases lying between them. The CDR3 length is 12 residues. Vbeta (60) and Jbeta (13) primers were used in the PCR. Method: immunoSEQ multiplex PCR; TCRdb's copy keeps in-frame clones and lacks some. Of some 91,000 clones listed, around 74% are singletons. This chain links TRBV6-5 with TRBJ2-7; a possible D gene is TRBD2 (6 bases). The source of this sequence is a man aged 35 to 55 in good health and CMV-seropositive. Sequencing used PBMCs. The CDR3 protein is CASSYSGGEQYF. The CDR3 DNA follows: TGTGCCAGCAGTTACTCGGGGGGTGAGCAGTACTTC.